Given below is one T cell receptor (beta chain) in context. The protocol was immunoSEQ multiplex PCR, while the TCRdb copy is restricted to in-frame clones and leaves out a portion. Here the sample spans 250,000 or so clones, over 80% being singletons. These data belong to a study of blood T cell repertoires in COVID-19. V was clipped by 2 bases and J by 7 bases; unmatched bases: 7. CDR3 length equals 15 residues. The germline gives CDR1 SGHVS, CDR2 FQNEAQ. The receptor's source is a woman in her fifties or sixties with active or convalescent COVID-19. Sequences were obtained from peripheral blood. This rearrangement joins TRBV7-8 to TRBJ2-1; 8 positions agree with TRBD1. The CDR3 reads CASSLRQGAWNEQFF. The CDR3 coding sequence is TGTGCCAGCAGCTTACGCCAGGGGGCTTGGAATGAGCAGTTCTTC. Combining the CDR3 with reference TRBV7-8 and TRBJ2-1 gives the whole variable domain GAGVSQSPRYKVAKRGQDVALRCDPISGHVSLFWYQQALGQGPEFLTYFQNEAQLDKSGLPSDRFFAERPEGSVSTLKIQRTQQEDSAVYLCASSLRQGAWNEQFFGPGTRLTVL.